This TCR beta chain was profiled in a study of T cell repertoires in cytomegalovirus infection. Turning to the study itself: CMV epitopes, recently identified HLA-C-restricted and well-studied HLA-B-restricted, were used. An indication of both CMV infection and matching HLA type came from public TCR beta signatures. The study, taken as a whole, reports: The ex vivo response was dominated by HLA-C-restricted CMV-specific TCR beta clonotypes. Public TCR beta family frequency separated CMV-and-HLA carriers, including in an independent cohort.

This clonotype was seen more than once but under ten times. Antigen unknown. V lost 3 bases and J lost 2, with 14 bases in between. Germline V gene lookup returns CDR1 SGHVS and CDR2 FNYEAQ. CDR3 size: 16 residues. MiXCR, run by TCRdb on the reads, gives a single entry per CDR3 protein. This sample carries 570,000 or so distinct CDR3 sequences, roughly 43% of them seen once, and the ten largest clones take around 48%. The TCR originated in a human donor in good health (CMV status not recorded). Some clones in this sample may be carry-over from other donors' samples. The sequencing used cultured PBMCs, collected from culture after CMV antigen stimulation. The chain carries TRBV7-6 and TRBJ2-1, with TRBD2 as a possible D gene (7 bases). The CDR3: CASSLGGLGAYNEQFF. DNA of the CDR3: TGTGCCAGCAGCTTGGGGGGGCTAGGGGCCTACAATGAGCAGTTCTTC.